The rows below give T cell receptor beta chains drawn from one sample of a study of blood T cell repertoires in COVID-19. The assay was immunoSEQ multiplex PCR, and TCRdb's table has in-frame clones only and misses some. The sample has 150,000 to 200,000 clones, over 80% seen once; the top ten hold approximately 8%. Sequencing input: peripheral blood. These receptor sequences come from a woman aged 55-70 years with COVID-19, enrolled during active disease. CDR3s include the opening cysteine and the closing phenylalanine or tryptophan. A D gene is named only where the DNA matches it firmly. Clone size is given for some rows only: seen once, a few or many times, or a class if the clone is expanded.

NA,TRBV5-4,NA,TRBJ2-1,TGTGCCAGCAGCTTGGCCAGTCTCTACAATGAGCAGTTCTTC,CASSLASLYNEQFF
NA,TRBV18,NA,TRBJ1-1,TGTGCCAGCTCACTCACAAAGGACATGAACACTGAAGCTTTCTTT,CASSLTKDMNTEAFF
TRBD1,TRBV2,NA,TRBJ1-5,TGTGCCAGCACCGGACAGGGGGTAGGGTATCAGCCCCAGCATTTT,CASTGQGVGYQPQHF
NA,TRBV5-1,NA,TRBJ2-2,TGCGCCAGCAGCTTCGACAGACCTGGGACCGGGGAGCTGTTTTTT,CASSFDRPGTGELFF
TRBD2,TRBV10-3,few,TRBJ2-5,TGTGCCATCAGTGAGTCGGCGGGGGATGGGGAAGAGACCCAGTACTTC,CAISESAGDGEETQYF
TRBD1,TRBV7-2,NA,TRBJ1-6,TGTGCCAGCAGCTTAGACAGGGGAATCTATAATTCACCCCTCCACTTT,CASSLDRGIYNSPLHF
NA,TRBV28,NA,TRBJ2-5,TGTGCCAGCAGTTCCTCTGAGACCCAGTACTTC,CASSSSETQYF
TRBD2,TRBV5-1,NA,TRBJ2-5,TGCGCCAGCAGCTGGGAGGGACGTCAGGAGACCCAGTACTTC,CASSWEGRQETQYF
NA,TRBV20-1,NA,TRBJ2-5,TGCAGTGTTAGGTCTCCAGAGACCCAGTACTTC,CSVRSPETQYF
NA,TRBV28,NA,TRBJ2-7,TGTGCCAGCAGGTCCACGGGGGAGCAGTACTTC,CASRSTGEQYF
TRBD1,TRBV5-1,NA,TRBJ2-5,TGCGCCAGCAGCTTGCCTAAGAGGGGGCCGCACCAAGAGACCCAGTACTTC,CASSLPKRGPHQETQYF
TRBD2,TRBV11-2,few,TRBJ2-1,TGTGCCAGCAGCTTAGCCGGACTAGCCTACAATGAGCAGTTCTTC,CASSLAGLAYNEQFF
TRBD2,TRBV7-8,few,TRBJ2-5,TGTGCCAGCAGCCCAGGGCGGGGGGGCCAAGGAGAGACCCAGTACTTC,CASSPGRGGQGETQYF
NA,TRBV5-1,NA,TRBJ2-7,TGCGCCAGCAGCTCACAAGCACTAGGTGGTTACGAGCAGTACTTC,CASSSQALGGYEQYF
NA,TRBV30,NA,TRBJ2-2,TGTGCCTGGAGCTTGACCCGGGACAATTCGAACACCGGGGAGCTGTTTTTT,CAWSLTRDNSNTGELFF
NA,TRBV19,NA,TRBJ2-2,TGTGCCAGTAGTTCGGCGGAGAGGGCCACCGGGGAGCTGTTTTTT,CASSSAERATGELFF
NA,TRBV6-2/TRBV6-3,NA,TRBJ1-5,TGTGCCAGCACCCCTCAGGGGCAGGGCCCTACTCAGCCCCAGCATTTT,CASTPQGQGPTQPQHF
NA,TRBV5-1,NA,TRBJ2-3,TGCGCCAGCAGCTTTTCCGGGACTTCTCTTGTTAGCACAGATACGCAGTATTTT,CASSFSGTSLVSTDTQYF
TRBD1,TRBV7-8,NA,TRBJ1-6,TGTGCCAGCAGCACCAGGGGGTACAATTCACCCCTCCACTTT,CASSTRGYNSPLHF
NA,TRBV27,NA,TRBJ1-1,TGTGCCAGCAGTTCGAGGGCAGAACCGAACACTGAAGCTTTCTTT,CASSSRAEPNTEAFF
NA,TRBV10-3,NA,TRBJ1-5,TGTGCCATCAGTGAGTCGTCAGGCAATCAGCCCCAGCATTTT,CAISESSGNQPQHF
TRBD1,TRBV30,NA,TRBJ2-7,TGTGCCTGGAGCTTGGACAGGGTTACCTACGAGCAGTACTTC,CAWSLDRVTYEQYF
TRBD1,TRBV15,NA,TRBJ1-2,TGTGCCACCAGCAGAGTTGATACCAGGGGGCGCGACTATGGCTACACCTTC,CATSRVDTRGRDYGYTF
NA,TRBV19,NA,TRBJ1-1,TGTGCCAGTAGCCTCAGAGGGCCTTTTGGAGCTTTCTTT,CASSLRGPFGAFF
NA,TRBV19,NA,TRBJ2-7,TGTGCCAGTAGTATAGGGGCGGGTTCCTCCTACGAGCAGTACTTC,CASSIGAGSSYEQYF
NA,TRBV20-1,NA,TRBJ2-1,TGCAGTGCTCTTACAGGGGAGGTGCAGTTCTTC,CSALTGEVQFF
TRBD1,TRBV9,few,TRBJ2-7,TGTGCCAGCAGCGTAGAGGGACAGCCACCTAACGAGCAGTACTTC,CASSVEGQPPNEQYF
TRBD1,TRBV5-1,NA,TRBJ1-1,TGCGCCAGCAGCGTAGAACAGGGGGCGCGGACTGAAGCTTTCTTT,CASSVEQGARTEAFF
NA,TRBV5-4,NA,TRBJ2-2,TGTGCCAGCAGCTTGTCGTTACAGACCGGGGAGCTGTTTTTT,CASSLSLQTGELFF
NA,TRBV6-5,NA,TRBJ2-6,TGTGCCAGCGGAGGAGGATCTGGGGCCAACGTCCTGACTTTC,CASGGGSGANVLTF
NA,TRBV7-9,once,TRBJ2-1,TGTGCCAGCAGCTTAGCCGGCAGGCCCTACAATGAGCAGTTCTTC,CASSLAGRPYNEQFF
NA,TRBV5-6,NA,TRBJ1-4,TGTGCCAGCAGCGAGGCAGGGAGGACCATGAGAAAACTGTTTTTT,CASSEAGRTMRKLFF
NA,TRBV27,NA,TRBJ2-7,TGTGCCAGCAGTAGCGGGTGGAGCTCCTACGAGCAGTACTTC,CASSSGWSSYEQYF
NA,TRBV4-2,NA,TRBJ2-4,TGTGCCAGCAGCCAAGATGAGCACCAAAACATTCAGTACTTC,CASSQDEHQNIQYF
NA,TRBV5-3,once,TRBJ1-2,TGTGCCAGAAGCTTGGTCACCTCGGGTCGTTATGGCTACACCTTC,CARSLVTSGRYGYTF
TRBD1,TRBV7-8,NA,TRBJ2-7,TGTGCCAGCAGCCCTGTTGGGACAGGGGTATCCTACGAGCAGTACTTC,CASSPVGTGVSYEQYF
NA,TRBV7-9,NA,TRBJ1-1,TGTGCCAGCAGCAGTCCTATGAACACTGAAGCTTTCTTT,CASSSPMNTEAFF
NA,TRBV6-2/TRBV6-3,NA,TRBJ2-1,TGTGCCAGCAGTAATCCCGGGGATGAGCAGTTCTTC,CASSNPGDEQFF
NA,TRBV7-3,NA,TRBJ2-1,TGTGCCAGCAGCTTAAGTGGCCAAGCCTACAATGAGCAGTTCTTC,CASSLSGQAYNEQFF
TRBD2,TRBV6-2/TRBV6-3,NA,TRBJ2-1,TGTGCCAGCAGTTACTGGACTAGCGGGGATTTTGGCTCCTACAATGAGCAGTTCTTC,CASSYWTSGDFGSYNEQFF
NA,TRBV4-1,NA,TRBJ2-5,TGCGCCAGCAGCCAACAACCCAGTCAAGAGACCCAGTACTTC,CASSQQPSQETQYF
NA,TRBV28,NA,TRBJ2-6,TGTGCCAGCAGTTCGCGACAGACCTTCTGGCTCTCTGGGGCCAACGTCCTGACTTTC,CASSSRQTFWLSGANVLTF
TRBD1,TRBV5-4,many,TRBJ1-5,TGTGCCAGCAGCTTGCCGTTTCACAGGGGGCGGACAAATCAGCCCCAGCATTTT,CASSLPFHRGRTNQPQHF
TRBD1,TRBV7-8,NA,TRBJ1-3,TGTGCCAGCAGCTTAACAGGACAGGGAGTTACCATATATTTT,CASSLTGQGVTIYF
NA,TRBV7-3,NA,TRBJ2-1,TGTGCCAGCAGCTTAACCCCACCATCTATCAATGAGCAGTTCTTC,CASSLTPPSINEQFF
NA,TRBV19,few,TRBJ2-1,TGTGCCAGTAGCACAGGTAATTCCTACAATGAGCAGTTCTTC,CASSTGNSYNEQFF
NA,TRBV15,NA,TRBJ2-1,TGTGCCACCAGCAGCCCCGGGGGGCCCTTAGATGAGCAGTTCTTC,CATSSPGGPLDEQFF